Listed below are T cell receptor beta chains from one sample, sequenced in a study of blood T cell repertoires in COVID-19. Data came from immunoSEQ multiplex PCR; TCRdb stores just in-frame clones and leaves some out. There are 250,000 to 350,000 clones in the sample; roughly 90% occur only once, and less than 3.5% lies in the top ten. Sequencing input: peripheral blood. The source of these receptors is a woman younger than 45 with COVID-19, enrolled during active disease. Each CDR3 is given with its conserved first and last residue. A D gene is named only where the DNA matches it firmly. Size values are once, few and many counts, or a class for expanded clones, and some rows have none.

v_gene	j_gene	abundance	d_gene	CDR3nt	CDR3aa
TRBV7-2	TRBJ2-1	.	.	TGTGCCAGCAGCCTCAGGTCGGCTTACTCCTACAATGAGCAGTTCTTC	CASSLRSAYSYNEQFF
TRBV29-1	TRBJ1-2	.	TRBD1	TGCAGCGTTGGGACAGGAGACTATGGCTACACCTTC	CSVGTGDYGYTF
TRBV13	TRBJ1-1	.	TRBD1	TGTGCCAGCAGCTTCCAGACAGGGAAGAACACTGAAGCTTTCTTT	CASSFQTGKNTEAFF
TRBV6-5	TRBJ2-7	.	.	TGTGCCAGCAGGGCACAGGTCGACGAGCAGTACTTC	CASRAQVDEQYF
TRBV4-1	TRBJ1-1	many	TRBD1	TGCGCCAGCAGCCAAATACCCTACAGGGGGCAAAGGACTGAAGCTTTCTTT	CASSQIPYRGQRTEAFF
TRBV6-5	TRBJ2-7	.	TRBD1	TGTGCCAGCAGGCCGGGACAGGGATCCTACGAGCAGTACTTC	CASRPGQGSYEQYF
TRBV13	TRBJ1-6	once	.	TGTGCCAGCAGCAACAGGAATTCACCCCTCCACTTT	CASSNRNSPLHF
TRBV7-9	TRBJ2-5	.	.	TGTGCCAGCAGTCGAGGGGGCGGGGACCAAGAGACCCAGTACTTC	CASSRGGGDQETQYF
TRBV19	TRBJ1-4	.	.	TGTGCCAGTAGTCTTAACAGAGGGAGGGAAAAACTGTTTTTT	CASSLNRGREKLFF
TRBV27	TRBJ2-2	.	TRBD2	TGTGCCAGCACCTTCTGGGCTAGCGGCGACACCGGGGAGCTGTTTTTT	CASTFWASGDTGELFF
TRBV19	TRBJ1-2	.	TRBD1	TGTGCCAGTAGTACCCGGGACAGACTTGTCTATGGCTACACCTTC	CASSTRDRLVYGYTF
TRBV11-2	TRBJ1-1	.	.	TGTGCCAGCAGCTTAGGACAGTTTTCTATGAACACTGAAGCTTTCTTT	CASSLGQFSMNTEAFF
TRBV18	TRBJ1-2	once	TRBD1	TGTGCCAGCTCACCGGACAGGGACTATGGCTACACCTTC	CASSPDRDYGYTF
TRBV15	TRBJ1-1	.	.	TGTGCCACCAGCGAAGGAGCCATAAGGAACACTGAAGCTTTCTTT	CATSEGAIRNTEAFF
TRBV7-3	TRBJ2-2	.	.	TGTGCCAGCAGCTTGGGACAACTCACCGGGGAGCTGTTTTTT	CASSLGQLTGELFF
TRBV20-1	TRBJ2-7	.	TRBD2	TGCAGTGCTAGTGGGACTAACTACGAGCAGTACTTC	CSASGTNYEQYF
TRBV5-1	TRBJ1-1	.	TRBD1	TGCGCCAGCAGCAAACCTCAGGGGGCTGCTTTCTTT	CASSKPQGAAFF